This TCR beta chain was found in a study of blood T cell repertoires in COVID-19. Across the whole study: T cells, B-cell-depleted T cells, or PBMCs provided the cDNA or gDNA that served as material.

Clones were read by immunoSEQ multiplex PCR, and TCRdb kept only the in-frame ones, dropping some. The data hold around 140,000 clones, with roughly 79% observed a single time. Trimming removed 1 base at V and 1 base at J, with 10 bases between. The CDR3 is 15 residues long. Germline CDR1 and CDR2: SGHAT and FQNNGV. The sample was peripheral blood. This receptor was taken from a woman aged 55-75 years with acute or convalescent COVID-19. The genes are TRBV11-2 and TRBJ1-1; D is undetermined. The CDR3 sequence is CASSLARFENTEAFF. The CDR3 DNA sequence: TGTGCCAGCAGCTTAGCGCGGTTTGAGAACACTGAAGCTTTCTTT.